A selection of T cell receptor beta chains follows, all from one sample in a study of T cell responses to AZD1222 COVID-19 vaccine. Profiled with immunoSEQ multiplex PCR; TCRdb holds only in-frame clones, not every one. The sample carries about 45,000 clones, roughly 90% recorded once. The sequencing here drew on peripheral blood, taken 28 days after the second AZD1222 dose. These receptors all stem from an adult who received the AZD1222 COVID-19 vaccine. The CDR3 runs from the conserved cysteine through the conserved F or W. Fields, in order: V gene, D gene, clone size, J gene, CDR3 DNA, CDR3 protein. D genes are given only for firm matches. Clone size is not always given. Where it is, it says once, few, many or a class for expanded clones.

TRBV2	.	.	TRBJ2-1	TGTGCCAGCAGTTACCACAATGAGCAGTTCTTC	CASSYHNEQFF
TRBV28	.	.	TRBJ1-2	TGTGCCAGCACCCCGGGAAGGCGTGGCTACACCTTC	CASTPGRRGYTF
TRBV14	.	.	TRBJ2-6	TGTGCCAGCAGCCTCAGGTCTGGGGCCAACGTCCTGACTTTC	CASSLRSGANVLTF
TRBV5-6	TRBD1	.	TRBJ2-1	TGTGCCAGCAGCTTAGGACAGGGAAATGAGCAGTTCTTC	CASSLGQGNEQFF
TRBV7-8	.	.	TRBJ2-2	TGTGCCAGCAGCTTAAGGCCGTCAAACACCGGGGAGCTGTTTTTT	CASSLRPSNTGELFF
TRBV27	TRBD2	.	TRBJ2-1	TGTGCCAGCAGTTCTCCCTCTAGCGGGTACAATGAGCAGTTCTTC	CASSSPSSGYNEQFF
TRBV4-1	.	.	TRBJ1-5	TGCGCCAGCAGCCAAGACTGGAGGGGCAATCAGCCCCAGCATTTT	CASSQDWRGNQPQHF
TRBV10-3	.	.	TRBJ2-7	TGTGCCATCTCTGGAGGGACGGACACCTACGAGCAGTACTTC	CAISGGTDTYEQYF
TRBV19	.	.	TRBJ2-7	TGTGCCAGTAGTATAGAAGGACTTGACGACGAGCAGTACTTC	CASSIEGLDDEQYF
TRBV7-2	.	.	TRBJ2-7	TGTGCCAGCAGCCACCCCGGGCTAGCGATATCCTACGAGCAGTACTTC	CASSHPGLAISYEQYF
TRBV14	.	.	TRBJ1-6	TGTGCCAGCAGCCTAACAGGGTCGGCTTCACCCCTCCACTTT	CASSLTGSASPLHF
TRBV3-1/TRBV3-2	.	.	TRBJ2-1	TGTGCCAGCAGCCAACCCCTGGCCAGGACAAATGAGCAGTTCTTC	CASSQPLARTNEQFF
TRBV19	.	.	TRBJ2-7	TGTGCCAGTAGTATCTGGGACCGAAGCTACGAGCAGTACTTC	CASSIWDRSYEQYF
TRBV6-1	.	.	TRBJ1-1	TGTGCCAGCAGTGCACAAAGGAACACTGAAGCTTTCTTT	CASSAQRNTEAFF
TRBV5-4	.	once	TRBJ1-4	TGTGCCAGCAGCTTGGGGCCAGACCATAATGAAAAACTGTTTTTT	CASSLGPDHNEKLFF
TRBV23-1	.	.	TRBJ2-7	TGCGCCAGCAGTCAATCGAACAAGAACTACGAGCAGTACTTC	CASSQSNKNYEQYF
TRBV6-5	.	.	TRBJ2-2	TGTGCCAGCAGGCGACTCAGGGAGGCCGGGGAGCTGTTTTTT	CASRRLREAGELFF
TRBV7-9	.	few	TRBJ2-2	TGTGCCAGCAGCTTGGCAGCGACGGCCGGGGAGCTGTTTTTT	CASSLAATAGELFF
TRBV27	TRBD1	once	TRBJ1-2	TGTGCCAGCAGTTTATCCCCGGGACAGGGGTACTATGGCTACACCTTC	CASSLSPGQGYYGYTF
TRBV2	TRBD1	.	TRBJ2-5	TGTGCCAGCAGGATGGACAGGGGGTCAGAGAACCAGTACTTC	CASRMDRGSENQYF
TRBV6-5	.	.	TRBJ2-5	TGTGCCAGCAGTTACTCGACAGGTCGGCAAGAGACCCAGTACTTC	CASSYSTGRQETQYF
TRBV4-1	.	.	TRBJ1-5	TGCGCCAGCAGCCAAGATCCGAGTACCCTCAATCAGCCCCAGCATTTT	CASSQDPSTLNQPQHF
TRBV5-1	.	.	TRBJ1-3	TGCGCCAGCAGCTCGGAGGGAAACACCATATATTTT	CASSSEGNTIYF
TRBV19	TRBD1	.	TRBJ1-4	TGTGCCAGTAGTATGTGGGCAGGGGGCTATGAAAAACTGTTTTTT	CASSMWAGGYEKLFF
TRBV28	.	.	TRBJ1-1	TGTGCCAGCAGTTTCCCCCTAGGAGGGACGGGGAACACTGAAGCTTTCTTT	CASSFPLGGTGNTEAFF
TRBV5-1	TRBD2	.	TRBJ2-5	TGCGCCAGCAGCGCGGGGGGGCTAGCGGGAGCGTTCCAAGAGACCCAGTACTTC	CASSAGGLAGAFQETQYF
TRBV15	.	once	TRBJ1-5	TGTGCCACCAGCAGAGATCAAATGCGGGGCAATCAGCCCCAGCATTTT	CATSRDQMRGNQPQHF
TRBV6-5	TRBD2	.	TRBJ2-7	TGTGCCAGCAGTTCCAGACTAGCGGGACTGTACGAGCAGTACTTC	CASSSRLAGLYEQYF
TRBV19	.	.	TRBJ1-1	TGTGCCAGTACCTCTCGGGGGCAGGCCCCAAGAGCTTTCTTT	CASTSRGQAPRAFF
TRBV28	.	.	TRBJ2-7	TGTGCCAGCAGTTTATGGGGGGCTGAACCCTACGAGCAGTACTTC	CASSLWGAEPYEQYF
TRBV7-8	TRBD2	.	TRBJ2-3	TGTGCCAGCAGCCTATTGACTAGCGTTACCGCAGATACGCAGTATTTT	CASSLLTSVTADTQYF
TRBV28	TRBD2	.	TRBJ2-5	TGTGCCAGCAGTCACTTGGGACTAGCGGAAAAAGAGACCCAGTACTTC	CASSHLGLAEKETQYF
TRBV25-1	TRBD2	.	TRBJ2-5	TGTGCCAGCAGTGAATGGTATAGCGGGTACCAAGAGACCCAGTACTTC	CASSEWYSGYQETQYF
TRBV29-1	.	.	TRBJ1-2	TGCAGCGTTGGGCCCAGTCTTGAGGTACCGGGGGATGGCTACACCTTC	CSVGPSLEVPGDGYTF
TRBV4-1	.	.	TRBJ1-1	TGCGCCAGCAGCCAAGGGACAGCCACTGAAGCTTTCTTT	CASSQGTATEAFF